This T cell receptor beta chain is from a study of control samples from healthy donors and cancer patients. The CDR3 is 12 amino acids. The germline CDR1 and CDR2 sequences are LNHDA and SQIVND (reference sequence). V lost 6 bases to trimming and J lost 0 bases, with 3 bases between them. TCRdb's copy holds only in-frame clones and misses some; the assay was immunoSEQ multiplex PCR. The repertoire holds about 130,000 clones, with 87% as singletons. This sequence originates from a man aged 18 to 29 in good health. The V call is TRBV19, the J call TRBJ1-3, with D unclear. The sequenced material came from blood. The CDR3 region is CASRNSGNTIYF. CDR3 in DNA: TGTGCCAGTAGGAACTCTGGAAACACCATATATTTT.